These 5 T cell receptor beta chains were sequenced from one sample in a study of blood T cells in healthy people across ages. The use of a sample-barcoded 5' primer and a J-beta primer mix characterized a second PCR of 7 to 11 cycles. TCRdb redid the calling of the 5' RACE reads with MiXCR, one entry per CDR3 protein. The sample includes hundreds of thousands of distinct CDR3 sequences, roughly 64% seen only once; the top ten take over 20%. Sequencing input: blood. The receptors come from a man aged 25-40 years in good health.

This clonotype was recorded a few times. The chain joins TRBV5-1 to TRBJ2-6; D not certain. V gave up 0 bases and J gave up 1 base, with 8 bases separating them. The CDR3 consists of 16 residues. The germline gives CDR1 SGHRS, CDR2 YFSETQ. The CDR3, as DNA: TGCGCCAGCAGCTTGGTCGGTCCTTCTGGGGCCAACGTCCTGACTTTC. This encodes CASSLVGPSGANVLTF.

The gene calls are TRBV4-1 and TRBJ2-1; TRBD2 is a possible D gene (6 bases). Trimming took off 0 bases at V and 8 bases at J, with 11 bases between the two ends. Germline-derived CDR1 and CDR2 are MGHRA and YSYEKL. The CDR3 extends over 14 amino acids. DNA for the CDR3: TGCGCCAGCAGCCAAGATCTGGGAGGCGATGAGCAGTTCTTC. Protein product: CASSQDLGGDEQFF.

V usage is TRBV4-2 and J usage is TRBJ2-1; TRBD2 aligns across 8 bases. The germline V gene has CDR1 LGHNA and CDR2 YNFKEQ. V dropped 1 base and J dropped 8; count of bases not matched to a gene: 4. The CDR3 contains 14 residues. CDR3 nucleotides: TGTGCCAGCAGCCAAGGCGGGAGGCGGGATGAGCAGTTCTTC. Translation gives CASSQGGRRDEQFF.

V gene TRBV5-1 combines with J gene TRBJ2-2; possible D gene TRBD1, 5 bases. With 4 bases removed from V and 3 bases from J, the gap between germline ends came to 16 bases. Germline CDR1 SGHRS, CDR2 YFSETQ. This CDR3 is 16 amino acids long. The CDR3 DNA sequence: TGCGCCAGCAGCGGGCAGGGCCGGATTTACACCGGGGAGCTGTTTTTT. Translating it yields CASSGQGRIYTGELFF. Looking up the rest from reference TRBV5-1 and TRBJ2-2 gives the full variable domain: KAGVTQTPRYLIKTRGQQVTLSCSPISGHRSVSWYQQTPGQGLQFLFEYFSETQRNKGNFPGRFSGRQFSNSRSEMNVSTLELGDSALYLCASSGQGRIYTGELFFGEGSRLTVL.

The chain carries TRBV7-8 and TRBJ2-4; D might be TRBD1 or TRBD2, each matching 5 bases. Judging by the DNA end, TRBJ2-5 fits better; the J call may be wrong. The CDR3 loop spans 14 amino acids. In germline, CDR1 is SGHVS, CDR2 FQNEAQ. The CDR3 loop is CASSFSAGTETQYF. DNA of the CDR3: TGTGCCAGCAGCTTTTCCGCAGGGACAGAGACCCAGTACTTC.